The rows below give T cell receptor beta chains drawn from one sample of a study of regulatory dendritic cells for organ transplantation. The table came from immunoSEQ multiplex PCR; TCRdb's copy has only in-frame clones and leaves some out. The sample holds 29,000 or so clones, roughly 79% seen once. The material sequenced was memory CD4+ T cells from blood. Source of these receptors: a human donor in good health. Each CDR3 is given with its conserved first and last residue. A D gene is named only where the DNA matches it firmly. Size is omitted from some rows. Given values are once, few, many or a class for expanded clones.

>-|TRBJ2-1|TRBV2|TRBD2
CASSEQRLAGTYNEQFF
TGTGCCAGCAGTGAACAGCGGCTAGCGGGAACCTACAATGAGCAGTTCTTC
>-|TRBJ2-5|TRBV5-1|-
CASSLVDNEETQYF
TGCGCCAGCAGCTTGGTGGACAACGAAGAGACCCAGTACTTC
>-|TRBJ1-1|TRBV6-1|-
CASSIGETEAFF
TGTGCCAGCAGTATTGGGGAAACTGAAGCTTTCTTT
>-|TRBJ2-7|TRBV18|-
CASSTTGRGAYEQYF
TGTGCCAGCTCAACGACAGGGAGGGGCGCCTACGAGCAGTACTTC
>-|TRBJ2-5|TRBV4-2|-
CASSQETLLGSPQYF
TGTGCCAGCAGCCAAGAGACGCTACTAGGGTCTCCCCAGTACTTC
>-|TRBJ1-1|TRBV27|-
CASSVFRTNMNTEAFF
TGTGCCAGCAGTGTTTTTAGGACTAATATGAACACTGAAGCTTTCTTT
>-|TRBJ1-1|TRBV29-1|-
CSVWDRDTEAFF
TGCAGCGTGTGGGACCGAGACACTGAAGCTTTCTTT
>few|TRBJ1-6|TRBV6-5|TRBD1
CASGDRGKNNSPLHF
TGTGCCAGCGGGGACAGGGGGAAAAATAATTCACCCCTCCACTTT
>few|TRBJ1-2|TRBV5-4|TRBD1
CASSFAGGEGYTF
TGTGCCAGCAGCTTCGCAGGGGGCGAAGGCTACACCTTC
>-|TRBJ2-3|TRBV6-4|TRBD2
CASAGGDTDTQYF
TGTGCCAGCGCGGGGGGCGACACAGATACGCAGTATTTT
>-|TRBJ2-5|TRBV11-2|TRBD2
CASSYPKFGGTKETQYF
TGTGCCAGCAGCTATCCAAAATTTGGGGGGACTAAAGAGACCCAGTACTTC
>-|TRBJ2-3|TRBV5-1|-
CASSWGASDTDTQYF
TGCGCCAGCAGCTGGGGGGCCAGCGACACAGATACGCAGTATTTT
>-|TRBJ2-7|TRBV6-1|-
CASSENQKQYF
TGTGCCAGCAGTGAAAACCAGAAGCAGTACTTC
>-|TRBJ1-2|TRBV2|-
CASSVEVRYGYTF
TGTGCCAGCAGTGTCGAGGTCCGATATGGCTACACCTTC
>-|TRBJ2-1|TRBV30|TRBD2
CAWSAPTSGRRNEQFF
TGTGCCTGGAGTGCGCCGACTAGCGGGAGGCGGAATGAGCAGTTCTTC
>-|TRBJ1-2|TRBV5-1|TRBD1
CASSLSQGAAIYTF
TGCGCCAGCAGCTTATCACAGGGGGCAGCGATTTACACCTTC
>-|TRBJ2-3|TRBV28|-
CASSSPGRSTDTQYF
TGTGCCAGCAGCTCCCCCGGCCGTAGCACAGATACGCAGTATTTT
>-|TRBJ1-2|TRBV5-1|TRBD1
CASSGQGDGYTF
TGCGCCAGCAGCGGACAGGGCGATGGCTACACCTTC
>-|TRBJ1-4|TRBV4-1|-
CASSQTLTRANEKLFF
TGCGCCAGCAGCCAGACACTGACACGGGCTAATGAAAAACTGTTTTTT
>-|TRBJ2-6|TRBV7-3|-
CASSLAPGSGANVLTF
TGTGCCAGCAGCTTAGCGCCAGGGTCGGGGGCCAACGTCCTGACTTTC
>-|TRBJ2-1|TRBV7-2|-
CASSRSPTEYNEQFF
TGTGCCAGCAGCCGTAGCCCTACCGAGTACAATGAGCAGTTCTTC
>few|TRBJ1-1|TRBV5-4|-
CASSIGTEGAFF
TGTGCCAGCAGCATCGGGACGGAGGGCGCTTTCTTT
>few|TRBJ1-6|TRBV28|-
CASSGRVLGSPLHF
TGTGCCAGCAGTGGACGGGTCCTGGGGTCACCCCTCCACTTT
>-|TRBJ2-2|TRBV19|-
CASSIPGRSNTGELFF
TGTGCCAGTAGTATTCCGGGCAGATCGAACACCGGGGAGCTGTTTTTT
>-|TRBJ2-7|TRBV6-1|-
CASSEGDKQYF
TGTGCCAGCAGTGAAGGGGACAAGCAGTACTTC
>-|TRBJ2-5|TRBV5-1|-
CASSLGPQETQYF
TGCGCCAGCAGCTTGGGACCACAAGAGACCCAGTACTTC
>-|TRBJ2-7|TRBV28|-
CASSNSYEQYF
TGTGCCAGCAGTAACTCCTACGAGCAGTACTTC
>-|TRBJ1-2|TRBV7-2|-
CASSLVGFEGGYTF
TGTGCCAGCAGCTTAGTGGGCTTCGAGGGGGGCTACACCTTC
>-|TRBJ2-7|TRBV11-2|-
CASSSDGPNEQYF
TGTGCCAGCAGCTCGGACGGGCCGAACGAGCAGTACTTC
>-|TRBJ2-6|TRBV4-3|-
CASSQDGEGAGANVLTF
TGCGCCAGCAGCCAAGATGGCGAGGGGGCTGGGGCCAACGTCCTGACTTTC
>medium-sized|TRBJ2-7|TRBV2|-
CASIDDGLGQYF
TGTGCCAGCATTGACGATGGGCTGGGGCAGTACTTC
>once|TRBJ2-5|TRBV7-2|-
CASSLDSGGGLETQYF
TGTGCCAGCAGCTTAGATTCGGGCGGGGGCCTAGAGACCCAGTACTTC
>-|TRBJ1-1|TRBV29-1|-
CSVWGYTEAFF
TGCAGCGTTTGGGGATATACTGAAGCTTTCTTT
>-|TRBJ2-4|TRBV30|TRBD1
CAWSRGQGAWENIQYF
TGTGCCTGGAGTCGAGGACAGGGGGCTTGGGAAAACATTCAGTACTTC
>-|TRBJ2-2|TRBV7-2|-
CASSPLVRRNTGELFF
TGTGCCAGCAGCCCCCTAGTAAGACGGAACACCGGGGAGCTGTTTTTT
>-|TRBJ1-1|TRBV5-8|-
CASSPDGGGVAFF
TGTGCCAGCAGCCCAGATGGAGGGGGGGTCGCTTTCTTT